A single sample gave rise to the 26 T cell receptor beta chains below, sequenced in a study of T cells of healthy individuals. TCRdb recomputed calls from the 5' RACE reads with MiXCR, one row per CDR3 protein. The sample records roughly 87,000 distinct CDR3 sequences, 17% being singletons. These receptors were obtained from a human donor in good health.

This clonotype was detected many times. V gene TRBV2 combines with J gene TRBJ1-2; D remains unclear. Germline loops: CDR1 SNHLY, CDR2 FYNNEI. Trimming cost V 6 bases and J 4 bases, with 15 bases left between them. This CDR3 is built from 14 residues. CDR3 loop: CASSVRGFGYGYTF. DNA of the CDR3: TGTGCCAGCAGCGTCCGCGGATTCGGCTATGGCTACACCTTC.

This clonotype was observed a few times. J is TRBJ2-7 and V is TRBV20-1; 8 bases are a match to TRBD1. This CDR3 has 13 residues. The germline V gene has CDR1 DFQATT and CDR2 SNEGSKA (reference sequence). After removal of 4 bases from V and 3 bases from J, the junction contained 5 bases not matched to a gene. The chain's CDR3 is CSAKPGQVYEQYF. CDR3 sequence (DNA): TGCAGTGCTAAACCGGGACAGGTCTACGAGCAGTACTTC.

V gene TRBV4-2 combines with J gene TRBJ1-1; a weak D match, TRBD1 (5 bases). The germline V gene has CDR1 LGHNA and CDR2 YNFKEQ. Trimming stripped 0 bases from V and 7 bases from J, with 24 bases between. The CDR3 contains 18 residues. CDR3 residues: CASSQEDVFNLWRGEAFF. The CDR3 coding sequence is TGTGCCAGCAGCCAAGAAGACGTTTTTAACCTGTGGAGGGGTGAAGCTTTCTTT.

The chain has TRBV28 and TRBJ1-1, with D unclear. This CDR3 is built from 11 residues. V lost 6 bases, J lost 3 bases, and 5 bases lay in between. Germline loops: CDR1 MDHEN, CDR2 SYDVKM. In DNA, the CDR3 is TGTGCCAGCAGAAGGGACACTGAAGCTTTCTTT. Its translation is CASRRDTEAFF.

A note on this clonotype: A read error may produce the germline difference seen at one junction end. This chain links TRBV29-1 with TRBJ1-5; 9 bases are shared with TRBD1. CDR3 size: 16 residues. The germline gives CDR1 SQVTM, CDR2 ANQGSEA. CDR3 region: CNVEEQGAKGNQPQHF. The CDR3 DNA reads TGCAACGTTGAAGAACAGGGGGCAAAAGGCAATCAGCCCCAGCATTTT.

The chain combines TRBV2 with TRBJ1-5; perhaps TRBD1 as D (5 bases). From germline, CDR1 is SNHLY and CDR2 FYNNEI. The CDR3 extends over 15 amino acids. Trimming removed 3 bases at V and 6 bases at J, with 15 bases between. The CDR3 protein is CASSERQGVIQPQHF. The CDR3 coding sequence is TGTGCCAGCAGTGAGCGGCAGGGAGTCATTCAGCCCCAGCATTTT.

This chain joins TRBV19 and TRBJ2-7; 10 positions match TRBD1. This CDR3 region has 14 residues. V shed 5 bases and J 1 base; nucleotides not matched to a gene: 2. Germline CDR1 is LNHDA and CDR2 is SQIVND (reference sequence). The CDR3 sequence is CASSGTGESYEQYF. The CDR3 nucleotides read TGTGCCAGTAGTGGGACAGGGGAGTCCTACGAGCAGTACTTC.

The J gene is TRBJ1-1, the V gene TRBV4-1; perhaps TRBD1 as D (5 bases). The V gene's germline CDR1 is MGHRA and CDR2 YSYEKL. The CDR3 spans 13 residues. V was shortened by 0 bases and J by 7 bases, with 9 bases between the two germline ends. The CDR3 nucleotides read TGCGCCAGCAGCCAAGATAGGGGTCTTGAAGCTTTCTTT. It translates to CASSQDRGLEAFF.

This chain connects TRBV7-2 to TRBJ2-7, with D possibly TRBD2 on 5 matching bases. The CDR3 consists of 12 residues. Looked up from germline, CDR1 is SGHTA and CDR2 is FQGNSA. V dropped 1 base and J dropped 7 bases, with 8 bases sitting between them. The CDR3 loop reads CASSLEGGEQYF. The CDR3 DNA reads as TGTGCCAGCAGCTTAGAAGGCGGGGAGCAGTACTTC.

The chain joins TRBV12-3 or TRBV12-4 to TRBJ2-4; perhaps TRBD1 as D (5 bases). CDR3 length equals 13 residues. Trimming took 6 bases from V and 3 from J, leaving 9 bases between them. The CDR3 loop is CASRLDSKNIQYF. In DNA form, the CDR3 reads TGTGCCAGCAGGCTAGACAGCAAAAACATTCAGTACTTC.

V gene TRBV10-2 combines with J gene TRBJ2-7; 8 bases are a match to TRBD1. Trimming removed 6 bases from V and 1 base from J; junction bases left unmatched: 5. The CDR3 loop spans 14 amino acids. Germline V lookup: CDR1 WSHSY, CDR2 SAAADI. The CDR3 loop is CASRDRVPSYEQYF. As DNA, the CDR3 is TGCGCCAGCAGGGACAGGGTTCCTTCCTACGAGCAGTACTTC.

The V call is TRBV9, the J call TRBJ1-5, with 8 bases identical to TRBD1. Germline values: CDR1 SGDLS, CDR2 YYNGEE. This CDR3 region has 15 residues. Losses at the gene ends were 0 bases for V and 6 bases for J; bases not matched to a gene: 5. The CDR3 DNA sequence: TGTGCCAGCAGCGTAGGGACAGGGCCAAGTCAGCCCCAGCATTTT. Translated: CASSVGTGPSQPQHF.

This chain connects TRBV6-2 or TRBV6-3 to TRBJ1-1; D gene uncertain. Trimming removed 4 bases from V and 0 bases from J, with 12 bases in between. CDR1 and CDR2 (germline): MNHEY, SVGEGT. This CDR3 contains 15 residues. This CDR3 reads CASSSRQDMNTEAFF. CDR3 nucleotides: TGTGCCAGCAGTTCCCGACAAGACATGAACACTGAAGCTTTCTTT.

There are a few counts of this clonotype. The chain recombines TRBV7-9 with TRBJ1-6, with D unclear. Germline values: CDR1 SEHNR, CDR2 FQNEAQ (reference sequence). V was cut by 7 bases and J by 8 bases, with 12 bases left in between. The CDR3 covers 13 residues. CDR3 bases: TGTGCCAGCACCCTTAGGGCGGATTCACCCCTCCACTTT. It is translated as CASTLRADSPLHF.

CDR3 residues: CASSLLGPSIYNEQFF. In nucleotides, the CDR3 is TGTGCCAGCAGTTTACTGGGGCCCTCCATTTACAATGAGCAGTTCTTC. This sequence joins TRBV27 and TRBJ2-1, with D maybe TRBD1 (5 bases). This CDR3 has 16 amino acids. The germline gives CDR1 MNHEY, CDR2 SMNVEV (reference sequence). Trimming stripped 2 bases from V and 4 bases from J, with 15 bases between.

This clonotype was seen just once. The chain recombines TRBV7-9 with TRBJ1-6; no reliable D call. The germline V gene encodes CDR1 SEHNR and CDR2 FQNEAQ (reference sequence). This CDR3 has 14 amino acids. Trimming removed 5 bases at V and 10 bases at J, with 15 bases between. The CDR3 DNA reads TGTGCCAGCAGCCTAGACCTTAGGAGCTCACCCCTCCACTTT. Translated: CASSLDLRSSPLHF.

The chain employs TRBV12-3 or TRBV12-4 and TRBJ2-1, with TRBD1 identical over 7 bases. J gave up 9 bases and V 1 base, and 3 bases lay outside the gene matches. This CDR3 has 13 amino acids. CDR3 protein: CASSLVGGSEQFF. The DNA of the CDR3 is TGTGCCAGCAGTTTAGTAGGGGGCAGTGAGCAGTTCTTC.

This clonotype was seen repeatedly, ten times or more. The CDR3 sequence is CSVGDLPLEAFF. The CDR3 DNA sequence: TGCAGCGTTGGGGACCTTCCGTTAGAAGCTTTCTTT. V gene TRBV29-1 combines with J gene TRBJ1-1, with a tentative D call TRBD1 (5 bases). Trimming left V 4 bases short and J 8 bases short, with 14 bases between. The CDR3 is made up of 12 amino acids. Germline values: CDR1 SQVTM, CDR2 ANQGSEA.

This clonotype was seen repeatedly, ten times or more. The chain carries TRBV2 and TRBJ2-1, with D perhaps being TRBD1 or TRBD2 (6 bases each). V was pared by 3 bases and J by 0 bases, with 12 bases between. Germline-derived CDR1 and CDR2 are SNHLY and FYNNEI. The CDR3 runs 16 residues. The CDR3 loop reads CASSDPGASSYNEQFF. CDR3 DNA sequence: TGTGCCAGCAGTGACCCGGGGGCTTCCTCCTACAATGAGCAGTTCTTC.

This chain connects TRBV6-2 or TRBV6-3 to TRBJ2-3; a possible D gene is TRBD2 (6 bases). V was cut by 6 bases and J by 6 bases, with 16 bases left in between. Germline CDR1 and CDR2: MNHEY and SVGEGT. The CDR3 is 14 residues long. In DNA, the CDR3 is TGTGCCAGCAGCTGGGACTTGCCTCCGGATACGCAGTATTTT. This encodes CASSWDLPPDTQYF.

The chain recombines TRBV28 with TRBJ1-1; D not resolved. The CDR3 has 12 residues. Trimming stripped 8 bases from V and 1 base from J, with 8 bases between. The germline V gene encodes CDR1 MDHEN and CDR2 SYDVKM. This CDR3 is CASWAGNTEAFF. The DNA for the CDR3 is TGTGCCAGCTGGGCTGGGAACACTGAAGCTTTCTTT.

This clonotype has a count of ten or more. V is TRBV20-1 and J is TRBJ2-7, with 9 bases matching TRBD2. CDR3 length equals 15 residues. Looked up from germline, CDR1 is DFQATT and CDR2 is SNEGSKA (reference sequence). J was trimmed by 7 bases and V by 5 bases; bases with no gene match: 15. CDR3 sequence: CSAGGVGLAYVEQYF. The CDR3 bases are TGCAGTGCTGGAGGAGTGGGACTAGCATATGTTGAGCAGTACTTC.

The chain uses TRBV27 and TRBJ1-2; tentative D call: TRBD1 (5 bases). With 1 base removed from V and 3 bases from J, the gap between germline ends came to 18 bases. Germline V gives CDR1 MNHEY, CDR2 SMNVEV (reference sequence). The CDR3 runs to 17 residues. Written as DNA, the CDR3 is TGTGCCAGCAGTTTATTGGGCAGGGAGCGCGGGGACTATGGCTACACCTTC. Protein product: CASSLLGRERGDYGYTF.

This clonotype was seen repeatedly, ten times or more. The chain has TRBV30 and TRBJ2-7; TRBD1 aligns across 8 bases. J was trimmed by 4 bases and V by 2 bases; bases with no gene match: 16. The CDR3 covers 17 residues. Per germline, CDR1 GTSNPN and CDR2 SVGIG (reference sequence). The CDR3 coding sequence is TGTGCCTGGAGTATGACTCGCGGGACAGGCTTGCCGTACGAGCAGTACTTC. It is translated as CAWSMTRGTGLPYEQYF. The variable domain in full, with the rest retrieved from reference TRBV30 and TRBJ2-7, is SQTIHQWPATLVQPVGSPLSLECTVEGTSNPNLYWYRQAAGRGLQLLFYSVGIGQISSEVPQNLSASRPQDRQFILSSKKLLLSDSGFYLCAWSMTRGTGLPYEQYFGPGTRLTVT.

This clonotype was counted many times. This chain uses TRBV7-9 with TRBJ1-1, with D perhaps matching TRBD1 (5 bases). V gave up 3 bases and J gave up 4 bases, with 12 bases separating them. Germline-derived CDR1 and CDR2 are SEHNR and FQNEAQ (reference sequence). CDR3 length: 14 residues. As DNA, the CDR3 is TGTGCCAGCAGCTTCTCGACAGCCTCCACTGAAGCTTTCTTT. Translating it yields CASSFSTASTEAFF.

This clonotype has ten or more counts. The chain uses TRBV20-1 and TRBJ2-5; D tentatively reads TRBD1 or TRBD2 (5 bases each). The ends were cut back, 0 bases at V and 3 bases at J, with 8 bases in the middle. The CDR3 loop spans 13 amino acids. The V gene's germline CDR1 is DFQATT and CDR2 SNEGSKA (reference sequence). The CDR3 sequence: CSARDWGKETQYF. CDR3 sequence (DNA): TGCAGTGCTAGAGACTGGGGGAAAGAGACCCAGTACTTC.